These 27 T cell receptor beta chains came from one sample sequenced in a study of blood T cell repertoires in COVID-19. TCRdb keeps only in-frame clones here, not all; method: immunoSEQ multiplex PCR. The sample has 100,000 or so clones, 90% to 95% seen once. The sample consisted of peripheral blood. These receptors all come from a man aged 60 to 75 with acute or convalescent COVID-19.

This chain joins TRBV11-2 and TRBJ1-6; 7 bases line up with TRBD1. The CDR3 is 15 residues long. The germline CDR1 and CDR2 sequences are SGHAT and FQNNGV. V was pared by 4 bases and J by 10 bases, with 10 bases of the junction left unmatched. In DNA form, the CDR3 reads TGTGCCAGCAGCTCGGGACAGTGGGTCGGGTCACCCCTCCACTTT. Translating it yields CASSSGQWVGSPLHF. Full variable domain (outside the CDR3, taken from reference TRBV11-2 and TRBJ1-6): EAGVAQSPRYKIIEKRQSVAFWCNPISGHATLYWYQQILGQGPKLLIQFQNNGVVDDSQLPKDRFSAERLKGVDSTLKIQPAKLEDSAVYLCASSSGQWVGSPLHFGNGTRLTVT.

V usage is TRBV3-1 (or the pseudogene TRBV3-2) and J usage is TRBJ1-3, with D perhaps matching TRBD1 (5 bases). Germline V gives CDR1 LGHDT, CDR2 YNNKEL (reference sequence). There are 16 residues in the CDR3. With 1 base removed from V and 4 bases from J, the gap between germline ends came to 14 bases. CDR3 nucleotides: TGTGCCAGCAGCCAAGCGTTCGGAGGGGCAGGAAACACCATATATTTT. Translated, it gives CASSQAFGGAGNTIYF.

The chain employs TRBV5-1 and TRBJ2-7; 8 bases agree with TRBD1. The CDR3 length is 15 residues. The trim removed 4 bases at V and 3 bases at J, leaving 9 bases unmatched. CDR1 and CDR2 (germline): SGHRS, YFSETQ. CDR3 nucleotides: TGCGCCAGCAGCCAAACCGGGACAGGAATCTACGAGCAGTACTTC. Translating gives CASSQTGTGIYEQYF. Full variable domain (rest looked up from reference TRBV5-1 and TRBJ2-7): KAGVTQTPRYLIKTRGQQVTLSCSPISGHRSVSWYQQTPGQGLQFLFEYFSETQRNKGNFPGRFSGRQFSNSRSEMNVSTLELGDSALYLCASSQTGTGIYEQYFGPGTRLTVT.

This clone was observed once. This chain joins TRBV5-1 and TRBJ1-6; 7 bases are shared with TRBD1. Trimming at V came to 2 bases and at J to 7 bases, leaving 3 bases not matched to a gene. CDR1 is SGHRS and CDR2 is YFSETQ in the germline V gene. The CDR3 totals 14 residues. CDR3 residues: CASSFGQENSPLHF. CDR3 nucleotides: TGCGCCAGCAGCTTTGGACAGGAGAATTCACCCCTCCACTTT.

The gene calls are TRBV3-1 (or the pseudogene TRBV3-2) and TRBJ2-3, with D perhaps matching TRBD2 (7 bases). The CDR3 has 16 residues. Germline V gene sequence: CDR1 LGHDT, CDR2 YNNKEL (reference sequence). Trimming cost V 4 bases and J 2 bases, with 16 bases left between them. The CDR3 DNA sequence: TGTGCCAGCAGCCGGGGGGCTAGCGGAAACACAGATACGCAGTATTTT. Amino acids: CASSRGASGNTDTQYF.

The chain is built from TRBV5-1 and TRBJ1-2, with 10 bases fitting TRBD1. Looked up from germline, CDR1 is SGHRS and CDR2 is YFSETQ. CDR3 length: 13 residues. V trimming: 6 bases; J trimming: 4 bases; junction bases outside the gene matches: 3. The CDR3 DNA reads as TGCGCCAGCACGACAGGGGGCCCCTATGGCTACACCTTC. This translates into CASTTGGPYGYTF.

The chain uses TRBV30 and TRBJ1-4, with TRBD1 matching over 7 bases. The CDR3 totals 13 residues. V trimming: 5 bases; J trimming: 10 bases; junction bases outside the gene matches: 10. The germline V gene has CDR1 GTSNPN and CDR2 SVGIG (reference sequence). For the CDR3, the DNA is TGTGCCTGGGCAGGACAGGCTGCGGGAAAACTGTTTTTT. Its protein is CAWAGQAAGKLFF. Together with reference TRBV30 and TRBJ1-4, the CDR3 gives the full variable domain: SQTIHQWPATLVQPVGSPLSLECTVEGTSNPNLYWYRQAAGRGLQLLFYSVGIGQISSEVPQNLSASRPQDRQFILSSKKLLLSDSGFYLCAWAGQAAGKLFFGSGTQLSVL.

The chain uses TRBV19 and TRBJ1-2, with D maybe TRBD1 (5 bases). The CDR3 extends over 13 amino acids. The V end lost 3 bases, the J end lost 4 bases, and 9 bases lay between the germline ends. The V gene's germline CDR1 is LNHDA and CDR2 SQIVND (reference sequence). The CDR3 is CASSMYQGYGYTF. CDR3 sequence (DNA): TGTGCCAGTAGTATGTATCAGGGCTATGGCTACACCTTC.

The rearrangement links TRBV5-4 to TRBJ1-2, with 8 bases identical to TRBD1. This CDR3 region has 16 residues. The trim removed 2 bases at V and 3 bases at J, leaving 9 bases unmatched. In germline, CDR1 is SGHNT, CDR2 YYREEE (reference sequence). The CDR3 DNA follows: TGTGCCAGCAGCTTTGGACAGGGCCTAACCTACTATGGCTACACCTTC. The encoded protein is CASSFGQGLTYYGYTF.

The chain couples TRBV18 to TRBJ1-1; 9 bases line up with TRBD1. Germline CDR1 and CDR2: KGHSH and LQKENI. The V and J ends lost 3 bases and 2 bases, in that order; junction bases with no gene match: 7. CDR3 size: 16 residues. As DNA, the CDR3 is TGTGCCAGCTCACCCGGACAGGGGCCCGGAAACACTGAAGCTTTCTTT. Its translation is CASSPGQGPGNTEAFF.

This chain's CDR3 is CSVSETDTQYF. The CDR3 nucleotides read TGCAGCGTTTCGGAGACAGATACGCAGTATTTT. The chain links TRBV29-1 to TRBJ2-3; D is uncertain. This CDR3 contains 11 residues. Germline CDR1 and CDR2: SQVTM and ANQGSEA. Deletions cut 5 bases from V and 3 bases from J, with 6 bases between.

This clone showed up many times. The V and J genes are TRBV10-3 and TRBJ1-3; no clear D. CDR1 and CDR2 from the germline V gene are ENHRY and SYGVKD. Trimming pared 4 bases from V and 4 bases from J, leaving 8 bases between. The CDR3 contains 13 residues. The CDR3 region is CAISGASGNTIYF. The DNA for the CDR3 is TGTGCCATCAGTGGGGCTTCCGGAAACACCATATATTTT.

V is TRBV5-8 and J is TRBJ2-1; 7 nucleotides match TRBD1. The CDR3 has 15 residues. In germline, CDR1 is SGHTS, CDR2 YDEGEE. Trimming removed 7 bases from V and 10 bases from J; junction bases left unmatched: 17. The CDR3 DNA is TGTGCCAGCTTCCCGCAGGGGGATTACCCAAGAGAGCAGTTCTTC. Protein: CASFPQGDYPREQFF.

This clone came up once. The gene calls are TRBV5-8 and TRBJ1-2; D is unclear. V lost 1 base and J lost 0, with 7 bases in between. CDR3 length equals 14 residues. CDR1 SGHTS and CDR2 YDEGEE come from the germline V gene. The CDR3 loop is CASSLYAANYGYTF. CDR3 DNA: TGTGCCAGCAGCTTGTATGCAGCTAACTATGGCTACACCTTC. Looking up the rest from reference TRBV5-8 and TRBJ1-2 gives the full variable domain: EAGVTQSPTHLIKTRGQQATLRCSPISGHTSVYWYQQALGLGLQFLLWYDEGEERNRGNFPPRFSGRQFPNYSSELNVNALELEDSALYLCASSLYAANYGYTFGSGTRLTVV.

The chain recombines TRBV6-5 with TRBJ2-3, with a weak D call TRBD2 (5 bases). The V gene's germline CDR1 is MNHEY and CDR2 SVGAGI. The CDR3 has 14 residues. Trimming cost V 6 bases and J 6 bases, with 16 bases left between them. CDR3 nucleotides: TGTGCCAGCAGGATTAGGGAGACCCCCGATACGCAGTATTTT. Its translation is CASRIRETPDTQYF.

The rearrangement links TRBV6-5 to TRBJ1-6; D possibly corresponds to TRBD1 (6 bases). The CDR3 consists of 14 residues. CDR1 MNHEY and CDR2 SVGAGI come from the germline V gene. V lost 7 bases to trimming and J lost 10 bases, with 17 bases between them. This CDR3 is CASTHRELGSPLHF. CDR3 DNA sequence: TGTGCCAGCACCCACAGGGAGCTGGGCTCACCCCTCCACTTT.

CDR3 in amino acids: CASKLEVGSTEAFF. In DNA form, the CDR3 reads TGTGCCAGCAAGCTTGAGGTAGGGAGCACTGAAGCTTTCTTT. The chain uses TRBV6-4 and TRBJ1-1; D is unresolved. Germline V gene sequence: CDR1 MRHNA, CDR2 SNTAGT. V was clipped by 7 bases and J by 4 bases, with 16 bases between them. This CDR3 is 14 amino acids long.

The gene calls are TRBV5-1 and TRBJ1-1; 9 bases match TRBD1. Germline V gene data show CDR1 as SGHRS and CDR2 as YFSETQ. The CDR3 has 15 residues. V lost 4 bases to trimming and J lost 0 bases; unmatched junction nucleotides: 4. This CDR3 is CASSPGQGLNTEAFF. CDR3 sequence (DNA): TGCGCCAGCAGCCCTGGACAGGGGCTGAACACTGAAGCTTTCTTT.

Only one count was recorded for this clone. V usage is TRBV24-1 and J usage is TRBJ2-1; tentatively, D is TRBD1 (5 bases). The V end lost 1 base, the J end lost 7 bases, and 13 bases lay between the germline ends. This CDR3 is built from 15 residues. Germline V lookup: CDR1 KGHDR, CDR2 SFDVKD. CDR3 loop: CATSDLVLGRNEQFF. In DNA form, the CDR3 reads TGTGCCACCAGTGATTTAGTGTTGGGGCGGAATGAGCAGTTCTTC.

In nucleotides, the CDR3 is TGTGCCAGCAGGGACAGCGGAGCGTACAATGAGCAGTTCTTC. Translated: CASRDSGAYNEQFF. The chain carries TRBV3-1 (or the pseudogene TRBV3-2) and TRBJ2-1; weak D call: TRBD1 (6 bases). V gave up 6 bases and J gave up 4 bases, with 13 bases separating them. The CDR3 has 14 residues. CDR1 is LGHDT, CDR2 YNNKEL, per germline (reference sequence).

The rearrangement uses TRBV5-1 and TRBJ1-5, with 9 bases matching TRBD1. Losses at the gene ends were 4 bases for V and 6 bases for J; bases not matched to a gene: 5. This CDR3 has 14 amino acids. CDR1 is SGHRS, CDR2 YFSETQ, per germline. The CDR3 sequence: CASSGTGGSQPQHF. DNA of the CDR3: TGCGCCAGCAGCGGAACAGGGGGCAGTCAGCCCCAGCATTTT.

The CDR3: CASSIVGREQAETQYF. The CDR3 DNA sequence: TGTGCCAGCAGCATAGTGGGGCGTGAACAAGCGGAGACCCAGTACTTC. The chain couples TRBV5-4 to TRBJ2-5, with D possibly being TRBD1 (5 bases). The V end lost 4 bases, the J end lost 5 bases, and 21 bases lay between the germline ends. Germline V CDR1 and CDR2: SGHNT, YYREEE (reference sequence). The CDR3 extends over 16 amino acids. The variable domain in full, with the rest retrieved from reference TRBV5-4 and TRBJ2-5, is ETGVTQSPTHLIKTRGQQVTLRCSSQSGHNTVSWYQQALGQGPQFIFQYYREEENGRGNFPPRFSGLQFPNYSSELNVNALELDDSALYLCASSIVGREQAETQYFGPGTRLLVL.

V and J are TRBV28 and TRBJ1-1; 9 positions agree with TRBD1. The CDR3 contains 14 residues. After removal of 4 bases from V and 11 bases from J, the junction contained 11 bases not matched to a gene. Germline V gene sequence: CDR1 MDHEN, CDR2 SYDVKM. This CDR3 is CASSSPYRGRFAFF. As DNA, the CDR3 is TGTGCCAGCAGTTCGCCATACAGGGGGCGGTTTGCTTTCTTT.

The chain combines TRBV5-1 with TRBJ2-2; 8 nucleotides agree with TRBD1. Germline CDR1 SGHRS, CDR2 YFSETQ. CDR3 length equals 16 residues. V gave up 3 bases and J gave up 3 bases; unmatched junction bases: 7. In DNA form, the CDR3 reads TGCGCCAGCAGCTGGACCGGGACAGGAGACACCGGGGAGCTGTTTTTT. Residues: CASSWTGTGDTGELFF.

The CDR3 sequence: CASSLQQGALTTDTQYF. CDR3 nucleotide sequence: TGTGCCAGCAGTTTGCAACAGGGGGCGCTTACGACAGATACGCAGTATTTT. The V call is TRBV2, the J call TRBJ2-3; 9 bases are a match to TRBD1. Germline assignment: CDR1 SNHLY and CDR2 FYNNEI. Trimming at V came to 5 bases and at J to 3 bases, leaving 12 bases not matched to a gene. The CDR3 contains 17 residues.

This chain joins TRBV6-5 and TRBJ1-5; D is unresolved. This CDR3 region has 15 residues. Trimming took off 0 bases at V and 7 bases at J, with 13 bases between the two ends. Germline V CDR1 and CDR2: MNHEY, SVGAGI. CDR3 DNA: TGTGCCAGCAGTTACTCGCATGGGCCCGAGCAGCCCCAGCATTTT. The encoded protein is CASSYSHGPEQPQHF.

The chain uses TRBV5-8 and TRBJ1-2; 9 bases align to TRBD1. CDR1 SGHTS and CDR2 YDEGEE come from the germline V gene. The junction had 7 bases not matched to a gene; V was cut back by 4 bases and J by 0 bases. The CDR3 sequence is 16 residues long. CDR3 amino acids: CASSQTGQGANYGYTF. The CDR3 DNA reads TGTGCCAGCAGCCAGACGGGACAGGGCGCTAACTATGGCTACACCTTC. Based on the CDR3 plus reference TRBV5-8 and TRBJ1-2, the full variable domain is EAGVTQSPTHLIKTRGQQATLRCSPISGHTSVYWYQQALGLGLQFLLWYDEGEERNRGNFPPRFSGRQFPNYSSELNVNALELEDSALYLCASSQTGQGANYGYTFGSGTRLTVV.